Included here is one T cell receptor beta chain sequence, with context. Clones were read by immunoSEQ multiplex PCR, and TCRdb kept only the in-frame ones, dropping some. Altogether roughly 190,000 clones are present, over 70% being singletons, with the ten largest covering 2.5% to 3.5%. These data originate in a study of blood T cell repertoires in COVID-19. Study as a whole: Samples came from the United States, Italy and Spain, spanning acute and convalescent COVID-19.

The CDR3 covers 15 residues. Germline V gene data show CDR1 as SGHRS and CDR2 as YFSETQ. Deletions cut 0 bases from V and 7 bases from J, with 11 bases between. The origin of this receptor is a man aged 50 to 60 with active or convalescent COVID-19. V usage is TRBV5-1 and J usage is TRBJ1-6, with no clear D. What was sequenced was peripheral blood. The CDR3 DNA is TGCGCCAGCAGCTTGGCTTCCGGACTAAATTCACCCCTCCACTTT. It specifies CASSLASGLNSPLHF.